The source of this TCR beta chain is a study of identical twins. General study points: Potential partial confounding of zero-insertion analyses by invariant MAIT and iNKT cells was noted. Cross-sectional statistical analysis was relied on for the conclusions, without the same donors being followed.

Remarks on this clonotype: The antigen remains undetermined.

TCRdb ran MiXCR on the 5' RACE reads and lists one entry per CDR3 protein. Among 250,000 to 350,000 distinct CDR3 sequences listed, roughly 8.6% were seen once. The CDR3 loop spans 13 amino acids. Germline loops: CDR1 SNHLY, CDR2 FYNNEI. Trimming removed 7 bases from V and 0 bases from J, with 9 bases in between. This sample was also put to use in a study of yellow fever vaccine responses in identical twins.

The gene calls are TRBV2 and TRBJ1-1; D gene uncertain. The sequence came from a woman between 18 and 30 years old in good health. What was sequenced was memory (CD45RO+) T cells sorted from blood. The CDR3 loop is CASTIGMNTEAFF. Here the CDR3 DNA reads TGTGCCAGCACGATAGGCATGAACACTGAAGCTTTCTTT.